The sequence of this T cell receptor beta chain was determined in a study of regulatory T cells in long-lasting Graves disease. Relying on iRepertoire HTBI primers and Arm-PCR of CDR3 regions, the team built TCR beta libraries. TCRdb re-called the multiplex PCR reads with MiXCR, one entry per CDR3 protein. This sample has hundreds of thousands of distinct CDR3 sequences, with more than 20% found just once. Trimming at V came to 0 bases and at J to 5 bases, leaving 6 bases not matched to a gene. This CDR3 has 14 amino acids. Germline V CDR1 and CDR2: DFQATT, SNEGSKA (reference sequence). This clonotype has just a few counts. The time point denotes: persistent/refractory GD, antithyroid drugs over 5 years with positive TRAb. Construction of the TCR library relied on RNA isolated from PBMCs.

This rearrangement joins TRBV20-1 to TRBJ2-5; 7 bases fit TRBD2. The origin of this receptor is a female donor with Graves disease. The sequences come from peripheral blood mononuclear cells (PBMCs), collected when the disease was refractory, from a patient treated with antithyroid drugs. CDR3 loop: CSARDGRAGETQYF. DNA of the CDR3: TGCAGTGCTAGAGATGGGAGGGCCGGGGAGACCCAGTACTTC.